The 12 T cell receptor beta chains below come from one sample, sequenced in a study of early T cells in non-severe SARS-CoV-2 infection. TCRdb re-called the 5' RACE reads with MiXCR, one entry per CDR3 protein. The table lists fewer than 85,000 distinct CDR3 sequences, roughly 16% of them singletons, with 9.5% to 15% in the top ten. Sequenced: whole blood. The receptor source for this set is an adult who was a healthcare worker with PCR-confirmed SARS-CoV-2 infection or an uninfected control (not recorded which).

This clonotype was observed a few times. The chain links TRBV29-1 to TRBJ1-1; TRBD1 might be the D (5 bases). There are 14 residues in the CDR3. Trimming took 7 bases from V and 6 from J, leaving 21 bases between them. Germline CDR1 SQVTM, CDR2 ANQGSEA. Here the CDR3 DNA reads TGCAGCGCAAGAGAGGGGCCGACTGGGGCTGAAGCTTTCTTT. Protein: CSAREGPTGAEAFF.

This clonotype was observed a handful of times. The chain uses TRBV12-3 or TRBV12-4 and TRBJ1-2; D perhaps matches TRBD1 (5 bases). V was pared by 4 bases and J by 7 bases, with 7 bases between. This CDR3 is built from 11 residues. CDR3 amino acids: CASSSGVGYTF. In DNA, the CDR3 is TGTGCCAGCAGTTCGGGGGTTGGCTACACCTTC.

This clonotype was observed a handful of times. The chain carries TRBV6-5 and TRBJ1-6; D possibly corresponds to TRBD1 (5 bases). Trimming took 6 bases from V and 2 from J, leaving 8 bases between them. Germline V gene sequence: CDR1 MNHEY, CDR2 SVGAGI. The CDR3 has 14 amino acids. The CDR3 is CASRGEAYNSPLHF. In DNA form, the CDR3 reads TGTGCCAGCAGAGGGGAGGCCTATAATTCACCCCTCCACTTT.

In its sample, this clonotype was seen a few times. CDR3 amino acids: CASSQVGRVAGELFF. For the CDR3, the DNA is TGCGCCAGCAGCCAAGTAGGCAGGGTAGCCGGGGAGCTGTTTTTT. The chain combines TRBV4-1 with TRBJ2-2; TRBD1 might be the D (5 bases). The ends were cut back, 1 base at V and 6 bases at J, with 12 bases in the middle. The CDR3 totals 15 residues. Germline CDR1 and CDR2: MGHRA and YSYEKL.

This chain uses TRBV10-2 with TRBJ2-1; 8 positions agree with TRBD2. The CDR3 has 13 residues. J was trimmed by 13 bases and V by 7 bases; bases with no gene match: 12. Per the germline V gene, CDR1 is WSHSY and CDR2 is SAAADI. CDR3 DNA: TGCGCCAGCACACCGGGACTAGATTTCGGCCAGTTCTTC. Encoded protein: CASTPGLDFGQFF.

The chain links TRBV7-2 to TRBJ2-7, with 9 bases matching TRBD2. Germline V CDR1 and CDR2: SGHTA, FQGNSA. The CDR3 sequence is 15 residues long. V lost 5 bases, J lost 6 bases, and 11 bases stayed unmatched. This CDR3 reads CASSIRAGGPSEQYF. The CDR3 DNA reads as TGTGCCAGCAGCATTAGGGCGGGAGGGCCCTCCGAGCAGTACTTC.

The table lists this clonotype with a few counts. The chain combines TRBV28 with TRBJ1-2; TRBD1 aligns across 10 bases. CDR1 and CDR2 (germline): MDHEN, SYDVKM. The CDR3 length is 15 residues. V was pared by 4 bases and J by 8 bases, with 10 bases of the junction left unmatched. CDR3 nucleotide sequence: TGTGCCAGCAGTTCCTGGGGGACAGGGGATCAAGGCTACACCTTC. It codes for CASSSWGTGDQGYTF.

This clonotype has ten or more counts. This chain links TRBV7-9 with TRBJ1-4; D is uncertain. Trimming shortened V by 2 bases and J by 14 bases, and 15 bases separated the two germline ends. The germline gives CDR1 SEHNR, CDR2 FQNEAQ (reference sequence). The CDR3 is made up of 13 amino acids. The CDR3 reads CASSLSTQSGLFF. In DNA, the CDR3 is TGTGCCAGCAGCTTATCAACACAGAGTGGTCTGTTTTTT.

This chain links TRBV27 with TRBJ1-1, with no clear D. CDR3 length equals 16 residues. Germline CDR1 is MNHEY and CDR2 is SMNVEV (reference sequence). V lost 5 bases to trimming and J lost 6 bases, with 22 bases between them. The CDR3: CASSQHRTGVDPEAFF. Written as DNA, the CDR3 is TGTGCCAGCAGTCAACACCGGACGGGCGTAGATCCTGAAGCTTTCTTT.

The chain recombines TRBV18 with TRBJ2-3; D is ambiguous. Germline V CDR1 and CDR2: KGHSH, LQKENI. The CDR3 runs to 13 residues. Deletions cut 4 bases from V and 0 bases from J, with 5 bases between. CDR3 residues: CASSHYSTDTQYF. The CDR3, as DNA: TGTGCCAGCTCACATTACAGCACAGATACGCAGTATTTT. The variable domain in full, completed from reference TRBV18 and TRBJ2-3, reads NAGVMQNPRHLVRRRGQEARLRCSPMKGHSHVYWYRQLPEEGLKFMVYLQKENIIDESGMPKERFSAEFPKEGPSILRIQQVVRGDSAAYFCASSHYSTDTQYFGPGTRLTVL.

This clonotype has more than one count but fewer than ten. The rearrangement joins TRBV7-2 to TRBJ1-3, with D uncertain. Trimming shortened V by 5 bases and J by 2 bases, and 13 bases separated the two germline ends. The germline CDR1 and CDR2 sequences are SGHTA and FQGNSA. This CDR3 has 15 residues. The CDR3 region is CASSPQRGPGNTIYF. In DNA, the CDR3 is TGTGCCAGCAGCCCACAGCGAGGGCCTGGAAACACCATATATTTT. The variable domain in full, with the rest retrieved from reference TRBV7-2 and TRBJ1-3, is GAGVSQSPSNKVTEKGKDVELRCDPISGHTALYWYRQSLGQGLEFLIYFQGNSAPDKSGLPSDRFSAERTGGSVSTLTIQRTQQEDSAVYLCASSPQRGPGNTIYFGEGSWLTVV.

On this clonotype: A read error may produce the germline difference seen at one junction end. The chain carries TRBV3-1 and TRBJ1-2; no definite D call. Germline V lookup: CDR1 LGHDT, CDR2 YNNKEL (reference sequence). CDR3 length: 11 residues. This chain's CDR3 is CASRHLYGYTF. The CDR3 coding sequence is TGTGCCAGCCGCCACCTGTATGGCTACACCTTC.